The 7 T cell receptor beta chains below all came from one sample that was sequenced in a study of blood T cells in healthy people across ages. A second roughly 6 to 11 cycle PCR used barcoded and J-beta primers. TCRdb used MiXCR to reprocess the 5' RACE reads, holding one entry per CDR3 protein. Among hundreds of thousands of distinct CDR3 sequences listed, roughly 21% were seen once. Sequences were obtained from blood. The source is a man between 65 and 85 years old in good health.

For the CDR3, the DNA is TGTGCCAGCAGCTTTGGCCTCTACGAGCAGTACTTC. Its protein product is CASSFGLYEQYF. The genes are TRBV7-2 and TRBJ2-5; no firm D call. The J call could be wrong; TRBJ2-7 is a better fit for the DNA end. The CDR3 has 12 residues. The V gene's germline CDR1 is SGHTA and CDR2 FQGNSA.

The V gene is TRBV6-5, the J gene TRBJ1-6; 9 bases match TRBD1. J was trimmed by 7 bases and V by 4 bases; bases with no gene match: 2. The CDR3 runs 14 residues. Germline V gene data show CDR1 as MNHEY and CDR2 as SVGAGI. In DNA, the CDR3 is TGTGCCAGCAGTTCGGGACAGGGAAATTCACCCCTCCACTTT. Protein product: CASSSGQGNSPLHF.

This clonotype has only a few counts. One end of the junction is discordant with germline, which a read error may explain. The J gene is TRBJ1-3, the V gene TRBV5-1; a possible D gene is TRBD1 (5 bases). The CDR3 length is 15 residues. Germline lookup yields CDR1 SGHRS and CDR2 YFSETQ. The CDR3 DNA reads as TGCGCCAGCAGCTTGGCCGGGGGAACGGGAAACACCACATATTTT. The encoded protein is CASSLAGGTGNTTYF.

This clonotype was counted a few times. The chain carries TRBV6-7 and TRBJ2-7; D not certain. TRBV6-7 is marked as an open reading frame, function uncertain. V lost 2 bases, J lost 5 bases, and 13 bases lay in between. The CDR3 is 14 amino acids. The CDR3 coding sequence is TGTGCCAGCAGTTACCCAGGCCAGTCACACGAGCAGTACTTC. It is translated as CASSYPGQSHEQYF.

In its sample, this clonotype was seen many times. The rearrangement joins TRBV11-2 to TRBJ2-6; 8 bases map to TRBD2. Germline CDR1 is SGHAT and CDR2 is FQNNGV. The CDR3 is 18 residues long. The trim removed 2 bases at V and 0 bases at J, leaving 6 bases unmatched. The CDR3 sequence: CASSLLAGGFSGANVLTF. The CDR3 nucleotides read TGTGCCAGCAGCTTATTGGCGGGAGGCTTCTCTGGGGCCAACGTCCTGACTTTC.

V is TRBV2 and J is TRBJ2-5, with D tentatively TRBD2 (5 bases). The J call is doubtful: the DNA matches TRBJ2-1 better. The CDR3 has 13 residues. Germline V lookup: CDR1 SNHLY, CDR2 FYNNEI. Here the CDR3 DNA reads TGTGCCAGCAGACTACGGGACTACAATGAGCAGTTCTTC. It codes for CASRLRDYNEQFF.

This chain uses TRBV20-1 with TRBJ1-1, with 8 bases aligning to TRBD1. V gave up 6 bases and J gave up 4 bases; unmatched junction bases: 10. The CDR3 runs 14 residues. The germline V gene has CDR1 DFQATT and CDR2 SNEGSKA (reference sequence). The CDR3 here is CSAITDREGTEAFF. The CDR3 coding sequence is TGCAGTGCCATAACGGACAGGGAGGGCACTGAAGCTTTCTTT.